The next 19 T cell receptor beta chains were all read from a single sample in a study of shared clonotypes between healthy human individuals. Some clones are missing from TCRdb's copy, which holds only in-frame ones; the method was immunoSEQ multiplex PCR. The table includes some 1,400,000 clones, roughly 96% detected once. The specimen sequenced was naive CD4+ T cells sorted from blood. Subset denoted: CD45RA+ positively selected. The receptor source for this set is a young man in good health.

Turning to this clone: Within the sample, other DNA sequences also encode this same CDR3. CDR3 sequence reads: CASSQDRDQETQYF. The CDR3 bases are TGCGCCAGCAGCCAAGATAGGGACCAAGAGACCCAGTACTTC. This sequence joins TRBV4-1 and TRBJ2-5; D remains ambiguous. This CDR3 has 14 residues. The V gene lost 0 bases and the J gene lost 0 bases, with 5 bases spanning the gap. Germline V lookup: CDR1 MGHRA, CDR2 YSYEKL.

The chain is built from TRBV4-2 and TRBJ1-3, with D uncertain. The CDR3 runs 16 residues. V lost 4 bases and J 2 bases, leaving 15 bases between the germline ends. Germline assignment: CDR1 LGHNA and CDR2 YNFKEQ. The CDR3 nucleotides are TGTGCCAGCAGCCTCAACAGCCGGGAGGCTGGAAACACCATATATTTT. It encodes CASSLNSREAGNTIYF.

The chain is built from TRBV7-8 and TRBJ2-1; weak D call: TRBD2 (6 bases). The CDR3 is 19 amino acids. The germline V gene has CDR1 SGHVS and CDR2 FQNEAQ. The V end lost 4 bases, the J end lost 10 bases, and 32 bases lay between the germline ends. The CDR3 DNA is TGTGCCAGCAGCTCGCGGAGGGCCGTAGGACCCGACACACACACGGAGCAGTTCTTC. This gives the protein CASSSRRAVGPDTHTEQFF.

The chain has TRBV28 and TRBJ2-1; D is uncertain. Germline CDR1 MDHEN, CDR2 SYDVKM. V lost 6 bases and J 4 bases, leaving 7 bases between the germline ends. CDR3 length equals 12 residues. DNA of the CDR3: TGTGCCAGCAGCAAATCGTACAATGAGCAGTTCTTC. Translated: CASSKSYNEQFF.

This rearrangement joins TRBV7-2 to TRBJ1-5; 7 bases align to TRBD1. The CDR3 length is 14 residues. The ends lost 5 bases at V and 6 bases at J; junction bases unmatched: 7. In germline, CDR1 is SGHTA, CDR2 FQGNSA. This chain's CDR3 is CASSPRQGVQPQHF. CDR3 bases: TGTGCCAGCAGCCCCCGACAGGGAGTTCAGCCCCAGCATTTT.

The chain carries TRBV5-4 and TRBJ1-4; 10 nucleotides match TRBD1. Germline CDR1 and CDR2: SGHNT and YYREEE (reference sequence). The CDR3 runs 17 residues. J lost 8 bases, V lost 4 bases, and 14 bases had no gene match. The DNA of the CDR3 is TGTGCCAGCAGCCTGCGGACAGGGGGAATAGGAGGAGAAAAACTGTTTTTT. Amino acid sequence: CASSLRTGGIGGEKLFF.

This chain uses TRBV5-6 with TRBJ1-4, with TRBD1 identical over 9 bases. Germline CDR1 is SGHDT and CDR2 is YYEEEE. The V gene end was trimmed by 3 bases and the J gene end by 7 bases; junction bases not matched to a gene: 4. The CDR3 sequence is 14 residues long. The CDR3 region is CASSSPGQGEKLFF. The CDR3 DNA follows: TGTGCCAGCAGCTCGCCGGGACAGGGTGAAAAACTGTTTTTT. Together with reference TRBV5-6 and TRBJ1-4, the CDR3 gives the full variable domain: DAGVTQSPTHLIKTRGQQVTLRCSPKSGHDTVSWYQQALGQGPQFIFQYYEEEERQRGNFPDRFSGHQFPNYSSELNVNALLLGDSALYLCASSSPGQGEKLFFGSGTQLSVL.

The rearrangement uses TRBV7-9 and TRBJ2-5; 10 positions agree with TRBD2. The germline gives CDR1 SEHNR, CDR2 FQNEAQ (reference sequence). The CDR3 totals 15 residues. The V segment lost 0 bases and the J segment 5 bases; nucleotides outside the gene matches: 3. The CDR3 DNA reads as TGTGCCAGCAGCTTAGCTAGCGGGAGGTTTGAGACCCAGTACTTC. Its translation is CASSLASGRFETQYF.

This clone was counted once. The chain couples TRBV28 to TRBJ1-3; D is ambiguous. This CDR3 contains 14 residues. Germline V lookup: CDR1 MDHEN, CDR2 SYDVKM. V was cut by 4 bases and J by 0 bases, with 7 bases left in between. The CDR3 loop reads CASSSEFSGNTIYF. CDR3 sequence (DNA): TGTGCCAGCAGTTCCGAATTCTCTGGAAACACCATATATTTT.

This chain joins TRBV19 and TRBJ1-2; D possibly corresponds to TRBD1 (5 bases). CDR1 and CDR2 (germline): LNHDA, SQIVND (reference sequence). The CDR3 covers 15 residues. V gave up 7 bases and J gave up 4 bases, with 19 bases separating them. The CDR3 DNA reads TGTGCCAGTACCGAGGGGTCTTTAGGGGCCTATGGCTACACCTTC. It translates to CASTEGSLGAYGYTF.

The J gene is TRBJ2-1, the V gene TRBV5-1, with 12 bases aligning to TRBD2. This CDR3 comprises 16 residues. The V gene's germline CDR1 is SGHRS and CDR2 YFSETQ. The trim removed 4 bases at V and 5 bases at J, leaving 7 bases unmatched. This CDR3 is CASSRLAGAQDNEQFF. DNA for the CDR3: TGCGCCAGCAGCCGACTAGCGGGAGCGCAAGACAATGAGCAGTTCTTC.

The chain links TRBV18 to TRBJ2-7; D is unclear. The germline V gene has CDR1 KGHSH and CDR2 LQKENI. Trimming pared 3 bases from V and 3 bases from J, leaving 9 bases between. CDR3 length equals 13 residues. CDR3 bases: TGTGCCAGCTCACCCTCAGACTTCTACGAGCAGTACTTC. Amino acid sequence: CASSPSDFYEQYF. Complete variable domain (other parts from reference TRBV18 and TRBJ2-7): NAGVMQNPRHLVRRRGQEARLRCSPMKGHSHVYWYRQLPEEGLKFMVYLQKENIIDESGMPKERFSAEFPKEGPSILRIQQVVRGDSAAYFCASSPSDFYEQYFGPGTRLTVT.

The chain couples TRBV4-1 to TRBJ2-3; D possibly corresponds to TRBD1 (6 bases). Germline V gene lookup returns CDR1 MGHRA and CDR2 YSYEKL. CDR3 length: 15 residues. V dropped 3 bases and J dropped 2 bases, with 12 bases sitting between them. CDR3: CASSHRGQFTDTQYF. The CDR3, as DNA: TGCGCCAGCAGCCACCGAGGACAGTTCACAGATACGCAGTATTTT.

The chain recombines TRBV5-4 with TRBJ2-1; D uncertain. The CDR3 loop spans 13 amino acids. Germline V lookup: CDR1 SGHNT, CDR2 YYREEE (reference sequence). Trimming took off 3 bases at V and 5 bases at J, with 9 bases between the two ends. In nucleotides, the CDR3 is TGTGCCAGCAGCTCCCGCCCGAACAATGAGCAGTTCTTC. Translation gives CASSSRPNNEQFF.

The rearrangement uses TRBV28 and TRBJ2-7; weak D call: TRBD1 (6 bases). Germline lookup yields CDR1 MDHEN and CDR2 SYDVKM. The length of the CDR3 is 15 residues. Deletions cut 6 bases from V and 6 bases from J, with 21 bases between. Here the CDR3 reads CASRGLVQTGPEQYF. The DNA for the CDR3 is TGTGCCAGCAGAGGTCTAGTTCAGACAGGTCCCGAGCAGTACTTC.

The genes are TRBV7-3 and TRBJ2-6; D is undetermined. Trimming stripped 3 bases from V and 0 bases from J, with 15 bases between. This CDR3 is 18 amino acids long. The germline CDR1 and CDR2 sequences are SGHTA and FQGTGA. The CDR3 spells CASSLPRGDRSGANVLTF. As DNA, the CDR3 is TGTGCCAGCAGCTTGCCCCGTGGCGACCGCTCTGGGGCCAACGTCCTGACTTTC.

CDR3 residues: CASSPWTSYEQYF. CDR3 coding DNA: TGTGCCAGCAGCCCCTGGACATCCTACGAGCAGTACTTC. The chain couples TRBV7-9 to TRBJ2-7; D might be TRBD1 (5 bases). Germline V gene sequence: CDR1 SEHNR, CDR2 FQNEAQ (reference sequence). Trimming stripped 5 bases from V and 1 base from J, with 9 bases between. This CDR3 has 13 amino acids.

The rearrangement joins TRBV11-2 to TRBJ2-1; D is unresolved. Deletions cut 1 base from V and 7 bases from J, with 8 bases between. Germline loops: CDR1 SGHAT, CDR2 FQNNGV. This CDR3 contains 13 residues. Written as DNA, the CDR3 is TGTGCCAGCAGCTTAGTGCAGAGGAATGAGCAGTTCTTC. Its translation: CASSLVQRNEQFF.

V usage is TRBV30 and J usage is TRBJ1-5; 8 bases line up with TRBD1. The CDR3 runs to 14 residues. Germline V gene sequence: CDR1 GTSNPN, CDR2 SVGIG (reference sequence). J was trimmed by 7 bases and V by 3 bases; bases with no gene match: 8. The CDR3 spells CAWSRGQGEQPQHF. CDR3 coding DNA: TGTGCCTGGAGCCGAGGACAGGGCGAACAGCCCCAGCATTTT.